The clone carrying this TCR beta chain was found a few times. Its antigen is not known. One entry per CDR3 protein results from TCRdb running MiXCR on the reads. The data contain approximately 910,000 distinct CDR3 sequences, roughly 31% of them singletons. This CDR3 has 14 residues. V gave up 4 bases and J gave up 6 bases; unmatched junction bases: 6. CDR1 and CDR2 from the germline V gene are MNHEY and SMNVEV (reference sequence). This sample is part of a study of T cell repertoires in cytomegalovirus infection. Study information: HLA-B-restricted CMV epitopes that are well studied, plus recently identified HLA-C-restricted ones, were used by the study. CMV infection together with matching HLA type was indicated by public TCR beta signatures. Study-level findings and limits: CMV-specific HLA-C-restricted TCR beta clonotypes dominated the ex vivo response.

Sequencing used cultured CD8+ T cells from PBMCs, obtained from culture after CMV antigen stimulation. This chain connects TRBV27 to TRBJ1-5; 7 nucleotides agree with TRBD1. This TCR derives from a human donor in good health (CMV status not recorded). Some clones in this sample may be carry-over from other donors' samples. As DNA, the CDR3 is TGTGCCAGCAGTTCGACAGGGTATGTTCAGCCCCAGCATTTT. It is translated as CASSSTGYVQPQHF.